This T cell receptor (beta chain) was recorded in a study of blood T cell repertoires in COVID-19. Germline V lookup: CDR1 SGHAT, CDR2 FQNNGV. CDR3 size: 14 residues. With V trimmed by 1 base and J by 7 bases, 6 bases remained unmatched. The protocol was immunoSEQ multiplex PCR, while the TCRdb copy is restricted to in-frame clones and leaves out a portion. This table has 250,000 to 350,000 clones, approximately 91% appearing once. As concerns this clone: This same CDR3 is encoded by further DNA sequences in the sample.

The sequence was collected from a man between 18 and 35 years old with active or convalescent COVID-19. The rearrangement links TRBV11-2 to TRBJ1-2; TRBD1 matches at 7 bases. The sample taken for sequencing was peripheral blood. CDR3 nucleotides: TGTGCCAGCAGCTTAGGTCAGGGGGTGGGTGGCTACACCTTC. Its translation: CASSLGQGVGGYTF.